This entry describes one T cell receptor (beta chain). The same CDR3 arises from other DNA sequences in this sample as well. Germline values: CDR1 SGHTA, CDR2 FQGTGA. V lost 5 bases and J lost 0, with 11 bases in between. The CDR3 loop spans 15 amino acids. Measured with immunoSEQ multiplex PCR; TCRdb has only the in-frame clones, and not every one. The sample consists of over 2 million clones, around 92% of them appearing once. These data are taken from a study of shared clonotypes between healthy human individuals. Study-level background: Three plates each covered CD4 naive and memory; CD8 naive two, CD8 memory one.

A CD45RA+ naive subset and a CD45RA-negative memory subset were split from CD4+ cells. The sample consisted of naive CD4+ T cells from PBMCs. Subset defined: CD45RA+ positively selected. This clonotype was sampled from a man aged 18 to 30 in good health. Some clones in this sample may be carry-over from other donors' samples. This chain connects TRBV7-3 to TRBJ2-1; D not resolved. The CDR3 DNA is TGTGCCAGCAGCCCCTCGCGTAGCTCCTACAATGAGCAGTTCTTC. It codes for CASSPSRSSYNEQFF.